The text below deals with one TCR beta chain. Its antigen remains unknown. The sample comes from a study of blood T cells in healthy people across ages. Study-level points and caveats: A strong correlation was seen between TCR beta diversity and naive T cell percentage.

CDR3 length: 15 residues. The V end lost 8 bases, the J end lost 4 bases, and 20 bases lay between the germline ends. Combining a sample-barcoded 5' primer with a J-beta primer mix, a second PCR ran for about 7 to 11 cycles. Each TCR beta cDNA got a 12-nucleotide random molecular identifier. Each sample provided no less than 2.5 million CDR3-containing paired-end reads. TCRdb reprocessed the 5' RACE reads with MiXCR, giving one entry per CDR3 protein. The table lists some 1.5 million distinct CDR3 sequences, 40% to 45% of them singletons. The V and J genes are TRBV12-3 or TRBV12-4 and TRBJ2-5; the D gene is possibly TRBD1 (6 bases). The sequencing sample was made of blood. The clonotype was recovered from a woman aged 18-30 years in good health. The CDR3 DNA reads as TGTGCCAGCGGTCTTCGCCCGACAGGTGGAGAGACCCAGTACTTC. This gives the protein CASGLRPTGGETQYF.